The 16 T cell receptor beta chains in this list originate from one sample, sequenced in a study of radiotherapy plus CTLA-4 blockade in lung cancer. Sequenced by immunoSEQ multiplex PCR; TCRdb stores in-frame clones only, minus some. The table has about 76,000 clones, 78% seen once; the top ten hold roughly 22%. The source material was peripheral blood, sampled from a patient treated with radiotherapy plus ipilimumab. All receptors come from a human donor with non-small cell lung cancer whose response to radiotherapy plus ipilimumab could not be evaluated. Some clones in this sample may be carry-over from other donors' samples.

J is TRBJ2-5 and V is TRBV7-2; weak D call: TRBD1 (5 bases). Trimming cost V 2 bases and J 5 bases, with 9 bases left between them. This CDR3 is built from 13 residues. The germline V gene encodes CDR1 SGHTA and CDR2 FQGNSA. CDR3 sequence: CASSLRGAETQYF. The CDR3, as DNA: TGTGCCAGCAGCTTAAGGGGCGCGGAGACCCAGTACTTC.

The rearrangement uses TRBV7-6 and TRBJ1-2; 7 bases line up with TRBD1. Per germline, CDR1 SGHVS and CDR2 FNYEAQ. Trimming took 5 bases from V and 4 from J; bases not matched to a gene: 7. The CDR3 spans 14 residues. Here the CDR3 reads CASSQDRLAYGYTF. The CDR3, as DNA: TGTGCCAGCAGCCAGGACAGGCTCGCCTATGGCTACACCTTC.

The chain combines TRBV5-1 with TRBJ2-1; 8 nucleotides line up with TRBD2. The CDR3 contains 13 residues. Losses at the gene ends were 1 base for V and 9 bases for J; bases not matched to a gene: 3. The V gene's germline CDR1 is SGHRS and CDR2 YFSETQ. The CDR3 loop is CASSLTGGAEQFF. Written as DNA, the CDR3 is TGCGCCAGCAGCTTGACGGGGGGGGCTGAGCAGTTCTTC.

The genes are TRBV13 and TRBJ1-2; unclear D gene. Trimming pared 1 base from V and 7 bases from J, leaving 7 bases between. The germline V gene has CDR1 PRHDT and CDR2 FYEKMQ (reference sequence). CDR3 length equals 12 residues. CDR3 loop: CASSLAHGGYTF. The CDR3 region has the DNA TGTGCCAGCAGCTTAGCTCACGGTGGCTACACCTTC.

This clone was observed a handful of times. The chain combines TRBV28 with TRBJ2-6; 8 bases map to TRBD1. The germline V gene encodes CDR1 MDHEN and CDR2 SYDVKM. The V segment lost 9 bases and the J segment 1 base; nucleotides outside the gene matches: 8. The CDR3 is 16 amino acids. CDR3 bases: TGTGCCAGACCAGGGGGCGCAGATTCTGGGGCCAACGTCCTGACTTTC. Translated, it gives CARPGGADSGANVLTF.

This clone was picked up a small number of times. The chain links TRBV11-2 to TRBJ2-7, with no clear D. Per the germline V gene, CDR1 is SGHAT and CDR2 is FQNNGV. The CDR3 consists of 15 residues. The V and J ends lost 1 base and 0 bases respectively, with 10 bases between them. The chain's CDR3 is CASSLAFGRSYEQYF. CDR3 DNA: TGTGCCAGCAGCTTAGCCTTTGGGCGCTCCTACGAGCAGTACTTC.

This clone came up a few times. The chain's CDR3 is CASSLIGYEQYF. For the CDR3, the DNA is TGTGCCAGCAGTCTCATCGGCTACGAGCAGTACTTC. The chain recombines TRBV6-1 with TRBJ2-7; D is unclear. The V end was cut by 5 bases, the J end by 3 bases, with 8 bases between. Germline V gene sequence: CDR1 MNHNS, CDR2 SASEGT. This CDR3 spans 12 amino acids.

This clone appeared a few times. The J gene is TRBJ2-7, the V gene TRBV6-4; 8 nucleotides align to TRBD2. This CDR3 has 14 residues. In germline, CDR1 is MRHNA, CDR2 SNTAGT. The V gene end was trimmed by 4 bases and the J gene end by 2 bases; junction bases not matched to a gene: 4. CDR3 DNA: TGTGCCAGCAGTGTGCGGGGGGAACCCTACGAGCAGTACTTC. The encoded protein is CASSVRGEPYEQYF.

This chain links TRBV5-1 with TRBJ2-7; the D is unclear. The CDR3 has 13 residues. Trimming removed 6 bases at V and 7 bases at J, with 17 bases between. The germline V gene has CDR1 SGHRS and CDR2 YFSETQ. The chain's CDR3 is CASNDLGTAEQYF. CDR3 DNA: TGCGCCAGCAACGACCTGGGCACTGCGGAGCAGTACTTC.

This chain links TRBV6-5 with TRBJ2-2; weak D call: TRBD2 (5 bases). In germline, CDR1 is MNHEY, CDR2 SVGAGI. The CDR3 totals 15 residues. V shed 0 bases and J shed 3 bases, with 8 bases lying between them. CDR3 loop: CASSYSRTHTGELFF. For the CDR3, the DNA is TGTGCCAGCAGTTACTCACGGACTCACACCGGGGAGCTGTTTTTT.

This clone was seen more than once but under ten times. For the CDR3, the DNA is TGTGCCAGCAGCTTGCAACTATCTGGAAACACCATATATTTT. This gives the protein CASSLQLSGNTIYF. The chain carries TRBV5-4 and TRBJ1-3, with unresolved D. Germline values: CDR1 SGHNT, CDR2 YYREEE (reference sequence). CDR3 size: 14 residues. With 1 base removed from V and 1 base from J, the gap between germline ends came to 6 bases.

The chain recombines TRBV6-5 with TRBJ2-7; D is possibly TRBD1 (6 bases). V was clipped by 5 bases and J by 1 base, with 15 bases between them. CDR3 length equals 15 residues. Germline V gene sequence: CDR1 MNHEY, CDR2 SVGAGI. The CDR3 sequence is CASSPDRLGSYEQYF. The CDR3 region has the DNA TGTGCCAGCAGTCCCGACAGGTTGGGGTCCTACGAGCAGTACTTC.

CDR3 amino acids: CASSQDLLSYHSNQPQHF. Here the CDR3 DNA reads TGCGCCAGCAGCCAAGATCTTTTAAGCTATCATAGCAATCAGCCCCAGCATTTT. This rearrangement joins TRBV4-3 to TRBJ1-5; D remains unclear. Germline CDR1 LGHNA, CDR2 YSLEER. This CDR3 is 18 amino acids long. The V and J ends lost 0 bases and 0 bases respectively, with 15 bases between them.

The genes are TRBV2 and TRBJ1-5; 7 nucleotides match TRBD1. CDR3 size: 17 residues. V trimming: 6 bases; J trimming: 0 bases; junction bases outside the gene matches: 11. From germline, CDR1 is SNHLY and CDR2 FYNNEI. CDR3: CASSRGGQFYSNQPQHF. DNA of the CDR3: TGTGCCAGCAGCCGAGGGGGACAGTTTTATAGCAATCAGCCCCAGCATTTT.

The sample holds one count of this clone. J is TRBJ1-2 and V is TRBV19; 7 bases are shared with TRBD1. J lost 4 bases, V lost 5 bases, and 7 bases had no gene match. Germline CDR1 and CDR2: LNHDA and SQIVND (reference sequence). The CDR3 totals 14 residues. The CDR3 protein is CASSAGTAVYGYTF. CDR3 coding DNA: TGTGCCAGTAGTGCCGGGACAGCCGTCTATGGCTACACCTTC.

CDR3 sequence: CASSYGLAGYNEQFF. In DNA form, the CDR3 reads TGCGCCAGCAGCTATGGACTAGCGGGGTACAATGAGCAGTTCTTC. The chain couples TRBV4-1 to TRBJ2-1; 12 bases align to TRBD2. Germline V gene lookup returns CDR1 MGHRA and CDR2 YSYEKL. The ends lost 5 bases at V and 4 bases at J; junction bases unmatched: 3. There are 15 residues in the CDR3.